This TCR beta chain derives from a study of blood T cell repertoires in COVID-19. Study in general: COVID-19 samples from acute and convalescent phases originated in the United States, Italy and Spain. From T cells, B-cell-depleted T cells, or PBMCs came the material, which was cDNA or gDNA.

Authors' methods: For nucleated cells, counts were estimated from reference gene primer amplification. Using immunoSEQ multiplex PCR, the repertoire was profiled, and TCRdb retains in-frame clones only, with some absent. V, J and clone size are taken as reported in that table, and D and trimming were inferred from the DNA itself. In the table there are about 200,000 clones, 80% of which are singletons. Notes on this clone: This same CDR3 is encoded by further DNA sequences in the sample.

The sequenced sample was peripheral blood. The receptor was derived from a woman in her 70s with acute or convalescent COVID-19.

Here the CDR3 reads CASSLGGYEQYF. CDR3 nucleotides: TGTGCCAGCAGTTTAGGCGGCTACGAGCAGTACTTC. V gene TRBV28 combines with J gene TRBJ2-7; D gene uncertain. CDR3 size: 12 residues. Germline lookup yields CDR1 MDHEN and CDR2 SYDVKM. V lost 2 bases, J lost 3 bases, and 5 bases lay in between.